A single sample is the source of the 25 T cell receptor beta chains below, sequenced in a study of shared clonotypes between healthy human individuals. Method: immunoSEQ multiplex PCR; TCRdb's copy keeps in-frame clones and lacks some. The sample yields around 1.6 million clones, 95% to 99% seen once. The sequencing sample was made of naive CD4+ T cells sorted from blood. Subset: CD45RA+ positively selected. The receptors come from a man younger than 40 in good health.

The CDR3 here is CASSAHHGGTNEKLFF. The DNA for the CDR3 is TGTGCCAGCAGCGCCCATCATGGGGGCACTAATGAAAAACTGTTTTTT. The chain has TRBV9 and TRBJ1-4; tentative D call: TRBD1 (6 bases). The germline gives CDR1 SGDLS, CDR2 YYNGEE. V lost 3 bases and J 2 bases, leaving 14 bases between the germline ends. The CDR3 runs 16 residues.

Only one count was recorded for this clone. The chain joins TRBV6-8 to TRBJ2-7, with D perhaps matching TRBD1 (6 bases). The CDR3 extends over 13 amino acids. V lost 6 bases and J lost 3, with 12 bases in between. Germline-derived CDR1 and CDR2 are MNHGY and SAAAGT. CDR3 protein: CASSPQGYYEQYF. In nucleotides, the CDR3 is TGTGCCAGCAGCCCACAGGGATACTACGAGCAGTACTTC.

This rearrangement joins TRBV7-6 to TRBJ2-1; 10 bases line up with TRBD2. This CDR3 comprises 17 residues. Germline V gene sequence: CDR1 SGHVS, CDR2 FNYEAQ. The junction had 13 bases not matched to a gene; V was cut back by 5 bases and J by 6 bases. The chain's CDR3 is CASSPDSGRARSNEQFF. CDR3 nucleotide sequence: TGTGCCAGCAGCCCTGACAGCGGGAGGGCCCGGAGCAATGAGCAGTTCTTC.

This chain connects TRBV5-1 to TRBJ2-7; 7 positions agree with TRBD1. CDR1 and CDR2 (germline): SGHRS, YFSETQ. CDR3 length: 14 amino acids. Germline trimming cut 5 bases from V and 6 bases from J; bases unmatched to any gene: 11. CDR3 DNA sequence: TGCGCCAGCAGGCCACCGGGACAGAGTTCCGAGCAGTACTTC. Its protein is CASRPPGQSSEQYF.

This clone was found once. CDR3 nucleotides: TGTGCCAGCAGTTTAGTGGGCAGGTGGGGAGGAGAAGCTTTCTTT. This gives the protein CASSLVGRWGGEAFF. The V call is TRBV28, the J call TRBJ1-1; D gene uncertain. The ends were cut back, 2 bases at V and 8 bases at J, with 18 bases in the middle. Germline V CDR1 and CDR2: MDHEN, SYDVKM. This CDR3 contains 15 residues.

The gene calls are TRBV10-1 and TRBJ1-2, with 9 nucleotides matching TRBD1. The CDR3 length is 13 residues. Germline CDR1 reads WNHNN; CDR2 reads SYGVQD (reference sequence). V dropped 4 bases and J dropped 8; count of bases not matched to a gene: 5. CDR3 amino acids: CASSGDRASGYTF. The CDR3 nucleotides are TGCGCCAGCAGTGGGGACAGGGCGAGCGGCTACACCTTC.

The rearrangement joins TRBV29-1 to TRBJ2-7, with TRBD2 matching over 9 bases. V shed 1 base, J shed 7 bases, and the junction held 5 bases outside the gene matches. This CDR3 has 13 residues. CDR1 and CDR2 (germline): SQVTM, ANQGSEA. CDR3 in amino acids: CSVEVALAGEQYF. In nucleotides, the CDR3 is TGCAGCGTTGAAGTGGCACTAGCGGGTGAGCAGTACTTC.

The genes are TRBV7-6 and TRBJ2-7; tentatively, D is TRBD1 or TRBD2 (5 bases each). The CDR3 has 18 amino acids. Trimming pared 1 base from V and 2 bases from J, leaving 21 bases between. In germline, CDR1 is SGHVS, CDR2 FNYEAQ. In DNA, the CDR3 is TGTGCCAGCAGCTTAGAGGTTGGGGAACGACGGGGACCCTACGAGCAGTACTTC. It codes for CASSLEVGERRGPYEQYF.

The chain is built from TRBV19 and TRBJ2-7; D may match TRBD1 or TRBD2 (7 bases each). The CDR3 is made up of 15 amino acids. The germline gives CDR1 LNHDA, CDR2 SQIVND (reference sequence). V shed 1 base and J shed 7 bases, with 17 bases lying between them. The CDR3, as DNA: TGTGCCAGTAGTATAGTTGCAGGGGGGGCCTGGGAGCAGTACTTC. Translated, it gives CASSIVAGGAWEQYF. The whole variable domain, remainder taken from reference TRBV19 and TRBJ2-7, is DGGITQSPKYLFRKEGQNVTLSCEQNLNHDAMYWYRQDPGQGLRLIYYSQIVNDFQKGDIAEGYSVSREKKESFPLTVTSAQKNPTAFYLCASSIVAGGAWEQYFGPGTRLTVT.

The V gene is TRBV7-9, the J gene TRBJ1-2; D unresolved. This CDR3 contains 16 residues. Germline assignment: CDR1 SEHNR and CDR2 FQNEAQ (reference sequence). V lost 0 bases and J lost 6, with 17 bases in between. CDR3 coding DNA: TGTGCCAGCAGCTTAGCACACGAAAACGGGGAAAATGGCTACACCTTC. Translation: CASSLAHENGENGYTF.

The CDR3 coding sequence is TGTGCCAGCAGTTATAGCGAGACTCAAGGGAATGAGCAGTTCTTC. Translation: CASSYSETQGNEQFF. The rearrangement joins TRBV6-5 to TRBJ2-1; TRBD2 is a possible D gene (5 bases). V was pared by 3 bases and J by 7 bases, with 16 bases between. The CDR3 is made up of 15 amino acids. CDR1 is MNHEY, CDR2 SVGAGI, per germline.

Concerning this clone: An end of the junction does not agree with germline; a read error may underlie this. This chain connects TRBV7-8 to TRBJ1-2, with D maybe TRBD1 (5 bases). Germline values: CDR1 SGHVS, CDR2 FQNEAQ. The CDR3 contains 10 residues. The chain's CDR3 is CASSPGDGDF. The CDR3 nucleotides read TGTGCCAGCAGCCCGGGGGACGGAGACTTC.

V gene TRBV5-1 combines with J gene TRBJ2-1; 10 positions match TRBD2. The CDR3 runs to 16 residues. CDR1 SGHRS and CDR2 YFSETQ come from the germline V gene. Unmatched junction bases numbered 9, after V lost 0 bases and J lost 9 bases. In DNA form, the CDR3 reads TGCGCCAGCAGCTTGGAAAGCGGGAGGGCTCTTGGTGAGCAGTTCTTC. Amino acids: CASSLESGRALGEQFF. The complete variable domain, with remaining parts taken from reference TRBV5-1 and TRBJ2-1, reads KAGVTQTPRYLIKTRGQQVTLSCSPISGHRSVSWYQQTPGQGLQFLFEYFSETQRNKGNFPGRFSGRQFSNSRSEMNVSTLELGDSALYLCASSLESGRALGEQFFGPGTRLTVL.

This clone was counted once. V gene TRBV5-1 combines with J gene TRBJ2-5; TRBD1 might be the D (5 bases). The CDR3 consists of 14 residues. The ends were cut back, 2 bases at V and 5 bases at J, with 13 bases in the middle. The germline gives CDR1 SGHRS, CDR2 YFSETQ. This CDR3 reads CASSFGAGYETQYF. In DNA, the CDR3 is TGCGCCAGCAGCTTTGGGGCTGGGTATGAGACCCAGTACTTC.

The V and J genes are TRBV6-5 and TRBJ1-1, with 7 positions matching TRBD1. Germline V CDR1 and CDR2: MNHEY, SVGAGI. This CDR3 comprises 15 residues. Germline trimming cut 5 bases from V and 0 bases from J; bases unmatched to any gene: 6. The CDR3 is CASSPWTGLNTEAFF. CDR3 sequence (DNA): TGTGCCAGCAGTCCCTGGACAGGTTTGAACACTGAAGCTTTCTTT.

The chain recombines TRBV7-8 with TRBJ1-5; 10 bases match TRBD1. In germline, CDR1 is SGHVS, CDR2 FQNEAQ. Trimming removed 5 bases from V and 3 bases from J; junction bases left unmatched: 7. The CDR3 loop spans 16 amino acids. Here the CDR3 DNA reads TGTGCCAGCAGCAAAGACAGGGGGCAGGCCAATCAGCCCCAGCATTTT. This sequence encodes CASSKDRGQANQPQHF.

This clone was counted once. The chain couples TRBV9 to TRBJ1-2; weak D call: TRBD1 (5 bases). CDR1 and CDR2 (germline): SGDLS, YYNGEE. Trimming took 2 bases from V and 1 from J, leaving 12 bases between them. The CDR3 spans 15 residues. CDR3 region: CASSVSGDFNYGYTF. The CDR3 DNA reads TGTGCCAGCAGCGTGTCCGGGGACTTTAACTATGGCTACACCTTC.

The rearrangement joins TRBV11-2 to TRBJ2-1; 13 bases fit TRBD2. The germline CDR1 and CDR2 sequences are SGHAT and FQNNGV. J lost 9 bases, V lost 1 base, and 6 bases had no gene match. CDR3 length: 16 amino acids. CDR3 coding DNA: TGTGCCAGCAGCTTAGGGGCGACTAGCGGGAGGCGTGAGCAGTTCTTC. Protein: CASSLGATSGRREQFF.

Note on this clone: The sample holds other DNA sequences that translate to the same CDR3. The V gene is TRBV10-3, the J gene TRBJ2-7; 7 positions match TRBD2. This CDR3 region has 12 residues. V lost 4 bases to trimming and J lost 3 bases; unmatched junction nucleotides: 0. Germline lookup yields CDR1 ENHRY and CDR2 SYGVKD. The CDR3 loop is CAISGTSYEQYF. CDR3 DNA: TGTGCCATCAGTGGGACTAGCTACGAGCAGTACTTC.

The CDR3 loop reads CASSIQIFSNQPQHF. In nucleotides, the CDR3 is TGTGCCAGTAGTATACAGATCTTTAGCAATCAGCCCCAGCATTTT. The chain joins TRBV19 to TRBJ1-5; no clear D. The CDR3 has 15 residues. The V end was cut by 2 bases, the J end by 0 bases, with 8 bases between. From germline, CDR1 is LNHDA and CDR2 SQIVND (reference sequence).

V gene TRBV7-2 combines with J gene TRBJ1-1; possibly TRBD1 for D (5 bases). In germline, CDR1 is SGHTA, CDR2 FQGNSA. Trimming removed 2 bases from V and 6 bases from J, with 10 bases in between. This CDR3 region has 13 residues. The CDR3, as DNA: TGTGCCAGCAGCTTACCCCAGGGAGCTGAAGCTTTCTTT. Encoded protein: CASSLPQGAEAFF.

In this sample, this clone turned up once. The J gene is TRBJ1-4, the V gene TRBV9; possible D gene TRBD1, 5 bases. Per the germline V gene, CDR1 is SGDLS and CDR2 is YYNGEE. The length of the CDR3 is 12 residues. With 4 bases removed from V and 14 bases from J, the gap between germline ends came to 15 bases. The CDR3 reads CASSPTSGRLFF. The CDR3 region has the DNA TGTGCCAGCAGCCCAACTTCAGGGAGGCTGTTTTTT. The whole variable domain, remainder taken from reference TRBV9 and TRBJ1-4, is DSGVTQTPKHLITATGQRVTLRCSPRSGDLSVYWYQQSLDQGLQFLIQYYNGEERAKGNILERFSAQQFPDLHSELNLSSLELGDSALYFCASSPTSGRLFFGSGTQLSVL.

The chain has TRBV7-8 and TRBJ2-7; the D gene is possibly TRBD1 (6 bases). Germline-derived CDR1 and CDR2 are SGHVS and FQNEAQ. Deletions cut 1 base from V and 2 bases from J, with 12 bases between. The CDR3 has 15 amino acids. CDR3: CASSLESGATYEQYF. The DNA for the CDR3 is TGTGCCAGCAGCTTAGAGTCAGGGGCCACCTACGAGCAGTACTTC. Complete variable domain (other parts from reference TRBV7-8 and TRBJ2-7): GAGVSQSPRYKVAKRGQDVALRCDPISGHVSLFWYQQALGQGPEFLTYFQNEAQLDKSGLPSDRFFAERPEGSVSTLKIQRTQQEDSAVYLCASSLESGATYEQYFGPGTRLTVT.

The rearrangement uses TRBV18 and TRBJ2-5; D gene ambiguous. The CDR3 consists of 13 residues. Germline V gene data show CDR1 as KGHSH and CDR2 as LQKENI. Trimming removed 5 bases at V and 4 bases at J, with 11 bases between. CDR3 DNA sequence: TGTGCCAGCTCAGTTGTGTCGGTAGAGACCCAGTACTTC. Protein product: CASSVVSVETQYF. Supplemented by reference TRBV18 and TRBJ2-5, the full variable domain reads NAGVMQNPRHLVRRRGQEARLRCSPMKGHSHVYWYRQLPEEGLKFMVYLQKENIIDESGMPKERFSAEFPKEGPSILRIQQVVRGDSAAYFCASSVVSVETQYFGPGTRLLVL.

The chain employs TRBV5-6 and TRBJ1-4, with 7 bases identical to TRBD1. Germline V gene sequence: CDR1 SGHDT, CDR2 YYEEEE. The CDR3 runs 13 residues. The V gene end was trimmed by 6 bases and the J gene end by 7 bases; junction bases not matched to a gene: 6. This CDR3 reads CASNTGVGEKLFF. In DNA form, the CDR3 reads TGTGCCAGCAATACAGGGGTTGGTGAAAAACTGTTTTTT.